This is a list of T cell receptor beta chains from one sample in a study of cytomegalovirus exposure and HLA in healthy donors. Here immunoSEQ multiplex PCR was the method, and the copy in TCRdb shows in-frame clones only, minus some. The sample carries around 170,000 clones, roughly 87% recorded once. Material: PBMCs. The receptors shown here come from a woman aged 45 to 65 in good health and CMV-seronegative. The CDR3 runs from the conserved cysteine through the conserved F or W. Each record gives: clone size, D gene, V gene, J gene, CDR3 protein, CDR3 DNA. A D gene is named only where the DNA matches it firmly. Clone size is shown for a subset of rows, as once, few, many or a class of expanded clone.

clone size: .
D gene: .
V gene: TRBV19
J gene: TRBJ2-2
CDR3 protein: CASSKQAGELFF
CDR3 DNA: TGTGCCAGTAGTAAACAAGCCGGGGAGCTGTTTTTT

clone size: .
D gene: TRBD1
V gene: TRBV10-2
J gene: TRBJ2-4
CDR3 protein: CASSDSDRGIKNIQYF
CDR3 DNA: TGCGCCAGCAGTGACTCGGACAGGGGAATCAAAAACATTCAGTACTTC

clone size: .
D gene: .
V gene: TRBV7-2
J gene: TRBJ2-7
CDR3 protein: CASSPLRGSYEQYF
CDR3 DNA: TGTGCCAGCAGCCCATTGCGGGGCTCCTACGAGCAGTACTTC

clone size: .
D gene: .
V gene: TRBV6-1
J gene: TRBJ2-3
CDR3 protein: CASSEAWGRSTDTQYF
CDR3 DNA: TGTGCCAGCAGTGAAGCTTGGGGCCGGAGCACAGATACGCAGTATTTT

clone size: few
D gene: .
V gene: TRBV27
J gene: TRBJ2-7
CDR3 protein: CASSLGGTYEQYF
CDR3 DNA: TGTGCCAGCAGTTTAGGAGGGACCTACGAGCAGTACTTC

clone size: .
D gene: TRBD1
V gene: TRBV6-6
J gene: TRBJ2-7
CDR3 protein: CASRDRGPYEQYF
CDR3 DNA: TGTGCCAGCAGGGACAGGGGGCCCTACGAGCAGTACTTC

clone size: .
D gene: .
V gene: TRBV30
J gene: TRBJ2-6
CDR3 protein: CAWSERDLPHSGANVLTF
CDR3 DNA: TGTGCCTGGAGTGAAAGGGACTTACCCCACTCTGGGGCCAACGTCCTGACTTTC

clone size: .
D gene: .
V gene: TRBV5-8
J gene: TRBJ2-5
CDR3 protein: CASSLQGTFQETQYF
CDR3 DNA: TGTGCCAGCAGCTTGCAGGGGACCTTCCAAGAGACCCAGTACTTC

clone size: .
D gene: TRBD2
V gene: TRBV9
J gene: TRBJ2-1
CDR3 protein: CASSAQTSGGVDEQFF
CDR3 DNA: TGTGCCAGCAGCGCACAGACTAGCGGGGGGGTAGATGAGCAGTTCTTC

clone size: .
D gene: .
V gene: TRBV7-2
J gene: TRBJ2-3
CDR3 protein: CASSLQAIDTQYF
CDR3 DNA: TGTGCCAGCAGCTTACAGGCTATCGATACGCAGTATTTT

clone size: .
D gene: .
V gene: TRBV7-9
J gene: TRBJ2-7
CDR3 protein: CASSYPGQLDYEQYF
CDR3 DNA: TGTGCCAGCAGCTACCCGGGACAACTAGACTACGAGCAGTACTTC

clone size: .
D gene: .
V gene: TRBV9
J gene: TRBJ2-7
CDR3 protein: CASSARGHEQYF
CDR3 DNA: TGTGCCAGCAGCGCAAGGGGCCACGAGCAGTACTTC

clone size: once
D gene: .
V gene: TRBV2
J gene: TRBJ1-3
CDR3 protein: CASSGQGAGNTIYF
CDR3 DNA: TGTGCCAGCAGTGGCCAGGGTGCTGGAAACACCATATATTTT

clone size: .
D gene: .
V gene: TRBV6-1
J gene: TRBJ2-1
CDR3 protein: CASSELTVRDEQFF
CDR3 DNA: TGTGCCAGCAGTGAATTAACCGTGAGGGATGAGCAGTTCTTC

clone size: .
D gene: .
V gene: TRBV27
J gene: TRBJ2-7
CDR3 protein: CASSSIYEQYF
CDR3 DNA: TGTGCCAGCAGTTCTATATACGAGCAGTACTTC

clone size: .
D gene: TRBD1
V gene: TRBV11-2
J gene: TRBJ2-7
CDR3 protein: CASSPGGQALSRSQYF
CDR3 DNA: TGTGCCAGCAGCCCAGGGGGACAGGCGCTCAGTAGATCGCAGTACTTC

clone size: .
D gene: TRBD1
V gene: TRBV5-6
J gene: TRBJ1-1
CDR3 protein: CASSLGTGNTEAFF
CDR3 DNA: TGTGCCAGCAGCCTAGGGACAGGGAACACTGAAGCTTTCTTT

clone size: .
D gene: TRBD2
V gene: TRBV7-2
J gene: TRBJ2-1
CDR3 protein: CASSFRLAGDNEQFF
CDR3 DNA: TGTGCCAGCAGCTTCCGACTAGCGGGGGACAATGAGCAGTTCTTC

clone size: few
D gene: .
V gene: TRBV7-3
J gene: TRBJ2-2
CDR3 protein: CASSLMGAVTGELFF
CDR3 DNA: TGTGCCAGCAGCTTAATGGGGGCTGTCACCGGGGAGCTGTTTTTT

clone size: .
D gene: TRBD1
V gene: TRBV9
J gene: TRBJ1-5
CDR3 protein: CASSATQGANQPQHF
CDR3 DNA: TGTGCCAGCAGCGCTACTCAGGGGGCGAATCAGCCCCAGCATTTT